This TCR beta chain stems from a study of CD8 T cells in Susac syndrome. Study-wide context: Each patient with Susac syndrome, at the time of blood draw, was therapy-naive, on corticosteroids, or on intravenous immunoglobulin alone.

Patients with Susac syndrome met diagnostic criteria defined recently for definite or probable disease. The CD8+ and CD4+ T cells were negatively isolated, with the TEMRA cells enriched by FACS. An amount of RNA that ranged from about 0.45 to 1 ug was reverse transcribed with random hexamers. TCR beta CDR3 was amplified by immunoSEQ covering 54 Vbeta and 13 Jbeta. MiXCR was run by TCRdb on the immunoSEQ multiplex PCR reads, yielding one entry per CDR3 protein. The sample has about 130,000 distinct CDR3 sequences; 95% are singletons. In germline, CDR1 is SGHRS, CDR2 YFSETQ. The CDR3 totals 14 residues. V was cut by 2 bases and J by 1 base, with 9 bases left in between.

Source material: CD8+ T cells from PBMCs. This chain uses TRBV5-1 with TRBJ1-1; D gene uncertain. The TCR comes from a human donor with Susac syndrome. For the CDR3, the DNA is TGCGCCAGCAGCTTTTGGGAATCGAACACTGAAGCTTTCTTT. As protein: CASSFWESNTEAFF. Full variable domain (missing parts from reference TRBV5-1 and TRBJ1-1): KAGVTQTPRYLIKTRGQQVTLSCSPISGHRSVSWYQQTPGQGLQFLFEYFSETQRNKGNFPGRFSGRQFSNSRSEMNVSTLELGDSALYLCASSFWESNTEAFFGQGTRLTVV.